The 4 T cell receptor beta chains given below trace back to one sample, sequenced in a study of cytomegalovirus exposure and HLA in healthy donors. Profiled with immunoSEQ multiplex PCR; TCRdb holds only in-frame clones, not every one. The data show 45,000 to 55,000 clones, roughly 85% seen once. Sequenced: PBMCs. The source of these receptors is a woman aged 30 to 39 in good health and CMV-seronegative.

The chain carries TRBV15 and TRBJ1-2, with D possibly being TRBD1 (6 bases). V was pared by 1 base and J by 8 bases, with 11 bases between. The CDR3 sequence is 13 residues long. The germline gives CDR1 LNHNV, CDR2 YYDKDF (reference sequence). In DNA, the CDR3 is TGTGCCACCAGCAGAGGGGGGCCATTCGGCTACACCTTC. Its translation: CATSRGGPFGYTF.

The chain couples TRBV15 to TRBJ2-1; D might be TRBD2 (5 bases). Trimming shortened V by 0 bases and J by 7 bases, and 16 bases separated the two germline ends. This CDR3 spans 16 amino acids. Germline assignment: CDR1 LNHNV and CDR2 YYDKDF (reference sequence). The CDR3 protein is CATSRDHPTGKNEQFF. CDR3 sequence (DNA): TGTGCCACCAGCAGAGATCACCCGACGGGGAAGAATGAGCAGTTCTTC.

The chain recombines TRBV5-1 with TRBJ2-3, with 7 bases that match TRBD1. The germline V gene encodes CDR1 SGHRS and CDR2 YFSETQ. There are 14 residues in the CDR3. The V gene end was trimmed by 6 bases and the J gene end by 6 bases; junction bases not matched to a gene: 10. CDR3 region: CASKQRQGWDTQYF. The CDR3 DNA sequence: TGCGCCAGCAAGCAGAGACAGGGTTGGGATACGCAGTATTTT.

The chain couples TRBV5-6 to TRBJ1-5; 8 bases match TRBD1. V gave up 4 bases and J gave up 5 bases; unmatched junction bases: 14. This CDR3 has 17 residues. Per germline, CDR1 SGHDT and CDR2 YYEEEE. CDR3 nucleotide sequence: TGTGCCAGCAGCCTCGACCCCGGGACAGGTCCCCATCAGCCCCAGCATTTT. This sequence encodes CASSLDPGTGPHQPQHF.